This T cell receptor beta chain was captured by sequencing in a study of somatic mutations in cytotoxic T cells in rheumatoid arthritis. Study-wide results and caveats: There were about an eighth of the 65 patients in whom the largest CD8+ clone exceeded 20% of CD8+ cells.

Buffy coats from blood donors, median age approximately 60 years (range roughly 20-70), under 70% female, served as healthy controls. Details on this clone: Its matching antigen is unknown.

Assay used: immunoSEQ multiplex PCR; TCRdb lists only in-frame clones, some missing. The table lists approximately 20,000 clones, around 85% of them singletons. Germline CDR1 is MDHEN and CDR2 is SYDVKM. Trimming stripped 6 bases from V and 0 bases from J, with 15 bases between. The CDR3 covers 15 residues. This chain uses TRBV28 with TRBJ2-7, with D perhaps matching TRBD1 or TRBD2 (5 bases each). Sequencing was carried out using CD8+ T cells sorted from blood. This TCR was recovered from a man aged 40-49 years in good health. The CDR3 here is CASSPPRESSYEQYF. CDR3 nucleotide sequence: TGTGCCAGCAGCCCTCCCAGGGAGAGCTCCTACGAGCAGTACTTC.